This passage covers 21 T cell receptor beta chains from one sample sequenced in a study of T cell responses to AZD1222 COVID-19 vaccine. Libraries were prepared by immunoSEQ multiplex PCR; TCRdb keeps only in-frame clonotypes and omits some of them. The sample holds about 94,000 clones, 85% to 90% seen once. The sequenced sample was peripheral blood, obtained on day 0 of AZD1222 vaccination. The receptors shown here come from an adult in good health.

This chain connects TRBV27 to TRBJ2-1; D gene ambiguous. Looked up from germline, CDR1 is MNHEY and CDR2 is SMNVEV (reference sequence). Trimming took off 4 bases at V and 5 bases at J, with 18 bases between the two ends. This CDR3 has 16 residues. CDR3 region: CASSSIGRNLNNEQFF. Written as DNA, the CDR3 is TGTGCCAGCAGTTCAATTGGACGGAATCTCAACAATGAGCAGTTCTTC.

J is TRBJ1-1 and V is TRBV6-5; TRBD1 is a possible D gene (5 bases). Per germline, CDR1 MNHEY and CDR2 SVGAGI. V was clipped by 7 bases and J by 2 bases, with 17 bases between them. The CDR3 runs 15 residues. The CDR3 region is CASTPGPGSNTEAFF. In nucleotides, the CDR3 is TGTGCCAGCACCCCCGGGCCAGGGAGCAACACTGAAGCTTTCTTT.

The chain carries TRBV6-2 or TRBV6-3 and TRBJ1-5, with D tentatively TRBD1 (5 bases). The CDR3 loop spans 15 amino acids. Trimming stripped 0 bases from V and 6 bases from J, with 12 bases between. Looked up from germline, CDR1 is MNHEY and CDR2 is SVGEGT. CDR3 coding DNA: TGTGCCAGCAGTTACTCACGGGGGAGAGGTCAGCCCCAGCATTTT. Translating gives CASSYSRGRGQPQHF.

This sequence joins TRBV6-4 and TRBJ2-2; D is possibly TRBD2 (5 bases). V lost 3 bases to trimming and J lost 3 bases, with 5 bases between them. Germline-derived CDR1 and CDR2 are MRHNA and SNTAGT. The CDR3 is 13 amino acids. CDR3 nucleotides: TGTGCCAGCAGTGAGGAGGACACCGGGGAGCTGTTTTTT. Protein product: CASSEEDTGELFF.

V and J are TRBV6-2 or TRBV6-3 and TRBJ1-5; 10 nucleotides agree with TRBD1. Germline V lookup: CDR1 MNHEY, CDR2 SVGEGT. Losses at the gene ends were 4 bases for V and 0 bases for J; bases not matched to a gene: 6. This CDR3 comprises 17 residues. The CDR3 loop reads CASSSTGTGASNQPQHF. The CDR3 DNA reads as TGTGCCAGCAGTTCTACGGGGACAGGGGCTAGCAATCAGCCCCAGCATTTT.

The chain carries TRBV12-5 and TRBJ2-5; D is perhaps TRBD2 (10 bases). The CDR3 loop spans 16 amino acids. Germline CDR1 is LGHNT and CDR2 is FRNRAP. The V end lost 0 bases, the J end lost 5 bases, and 16 bases lay between the germline ends. The CDR3 reads CASGLVAGGTGETQYF. DNA for the CDR3: TGTGCTAGTGGTTTGGTAGCGGGGGGGACAGGGGAGACCCAGTACTTC.

This chain connects TRBV6-5 to TRBJ1-5; 8 bases are a match to TRBD1. The germline V gene has CDR1 MNHEY and CDR2 SVGAGI. CDR3 size: 13 residues. The ends lost 5 bases at V and 7 bases at J; junction bases unmatched: 4. The CDR3 DNA reads as TGTGCCAGCAGTCAACAGGGGGGGCAGCCCCAGCATTTT. It yields the protein CASSQQGGQPQHF.

Here the CDR3 DNA reads TGTGCCACCAGCAGACCTCAGGGCCTGGGGACTACGAACACCGGGGAGCTGTTTTTT. It is translated as CATSRPQGLGTTNTGELFF. This chain links TRBV15 with TRBJ2-2; 7 positions agree with TRBD2. The trim removed 2 bases at V and 0 bases at J, leaving 12 bases unmatched. Per the germline V gene, CDR1 is LNHNV and CDR2 is YYDKDF (reference sequence). The CDR3 covers 19 residues.

V and J are TRBV27 and TRBJ1-1, with TRBD1 matching 8 bases. This CDR3 has 13 amino acids. The trim removed 5 bases at V and 4 bases at J, leaving 3 bases unmatched. Germline CDR1 MNHEY, CDR2 SMNVEV (reference sequence). CDR3 protein: CASSPGGGTEAFF. In DNA form, the CDR3 reads TGTGCCAGCAGTCCAGGGGGCGGCACTGAAGCTTTCTTT.

CDR3 sequence (DNA): TGTGCCAGCAGTGAAGGGACTAGGACAGATACGCAGTATTTT. This gives the protein CASSEGTRTDTQYF. The chain combines TRBV2 with TRBJ2-3, with TRBD2 matching over 7 bases. The CDR3 spans 14 residues. J was trimmed by 3 bases and V by 1 base; bases with no gene match: 1. Germline CDR1 SNHLY, CDR2 FYNNEI.

V gene TRBV6-5 combines with J gene TRBJ2-7; 8 nucleotides align to TRBD2. The CDR3 extends over 12 amino acids. Losses at the gene ends were 4 bases for V and 7 bases for J; bases not matched to a gene: 3. Germline V lookup: CDR1 MNHEY, CDR2 SVGAGI. CDR3 loop: CASSSLAGEQYF. CDR3 sequence (DNA): TGTGCCAGCAGTTCCTTAGCGGGGGAGCAGTACTTC.

The rearrangement links TRBV7-8 to TRBJ1-1; 9 bases are shared with TRBD1. The V segment lost 4 bases and the J segment 4 bases; nucleotides outside the gene matches: 4. The CDR3 is made up of 14 amino acids. From germline, CDR1 is SGHVS and CDR2 FQNEAQ. The CDR3 loop is CASSWGTGRTEAFF. DNA for the CDR3: TGTGCCAGCAGCTGGGGGACAGGGCGCACTGAAGCTTTCTTT.

The genes are TRBV2 and TRBJ2-5; unclear D gene. The CDR3 extends over 13 amino acids. Germline loops: CDR1 SNHLY, CDR2 FYNNEI. V lost 6 bases to trimming and J lost 2 bases, with 10 bases between them. CDR3 sequence (DNA): TGTGCCAGCAGGGGAAGCCAACAAGAGACCCAGTACTTC. Its translation is CASRGSQQETQYF.

The V call is TRBV4-1, the J call TRBJ1-6, with 9 bases lining up with TRBD1. This CDR3 has 15 amino acids. CDR1 is MGHRA, CDR2 YSYEKL, per germline. Unmatched junction bases numbered 5, after V lost 4 bases and J lost 7 bases. The CDR3 bases are TGCGCCAGCAGCCCAATAACAGGGGGCAATTCACCCCTCCACTTT. Amino acids: CASSPITGGNSPLHF.

This chain joins TRBV20-1 and TRBJ1-5; 10 positions agree with TRBD1. The CDR3 is made up of 16 amino acids. Trimming removed 3 bases from V and 3 bases from J; junction bases left unmatched: 8. Per germline, CDR1 DFQATT and CDR2 SNEGSKA (reference sequence). CDR3 region: CSASDRDRGYNQPQHF. The CDR3 nucleotides read TGCAGTGCTAGTGACCGGGACAGGGGCTACAATCAGCCCCAGCATTTT.

The chain links TRBV6-5 to TRBJ2-1; 8 bases fit TRBD2. J gave up 7 bases and V 7 bases, and 9 bases lay outside the gene matches. The germline V gene has CDR1 MNHEY and CDR2 SVGAGI. The CDR3 length is 14 residues. The CDR3 reads CASKNGGAINEQFF. The CDR3 region has the DNA TGTGCCAGCAAGAACGGGGGGGCCATAAATGAGCAGTTCTTC.

This clone is a singleton in its sample. J is TRBJ2-3 and V is TRBV5-4; no clear D. The CDR3 is 14 residues long. Germline CDR1 SGHNT, CDR2 YYREEE (reference sequence). Trimming stripped 4 bases from V and 0 bases from J, with 9 bases between. This chain's CDR3 is CASSRGGSTDTQYF. The CDR3 nucleotides are TGTGCCAGCAGCCGTGGCGGAAGCACAGATACGCAGTATTTT.

The rearrangement uses TRBV28 and TRBJ1-1; D gene ambiguous. With 3 bases removed from V and 0 bases from J, the gap between germline ends came to 8 bases. The CDR3 spans 14 residues. The V gene's germline CDR1 is MDHEN and CDR2 SYDVKM. The CDR3 nucleotides are TGTGCCAGCAGTTTCCGGACGGTGAACACTGAAGCTTTCTTT. It translates to CASSFRTVNTEAFF.

The chain carries TRBV15 and TRBJ1-1; D is possibly TRBD1 (5 bases). Trimming left V 1 base short and J 0 bases short, with 6 bases between. Germline lookup yields CDR1 LNHNV and CDR2 YYDKDF (reference sequence). The CDR3 length is 14 residues. This CDR3 reads CATSRAGLNTEAFF. CDR3 in DNA: TGTGCCACCAGCAGAGCGGGACTGAACACTGAAGCTTTCTTT.

V and J are TRBV7-2 and TRBJ2-2, with a weak D call TRBD2 (6 bases). Deletions cut 1 base from V and 1 base from J, with 10 bases between. Germline lookup yields CDR1 SGHTA and CDR2 FQGNSA. The CDR3 loop spans 16 amino acids. The CDR3 sequence: CASSLVRGLNTGELFF. The CDR3 coding sequence is TGTGCCAGCAGCTTAGTGCGGGGCCTGAACACCGGGGAGCTGTTTTTT.

The chain uses TRBV2 and TRBJ1-2, with 8 bases matching TRBD1. The trim removed 7 bases at V and 2 bases at J, leaving 15 bases unmatched. Germline CDR1 SNHLY, CDR2 FYNNEI. This CDR3 has 17 amino acids. CDR3 DNA sequence: TGTGCCAGCACTCAAACATACAACAGGGGGGCCAACTATGGCTACACCTTC. This codes for CASTQTYNRGANYGYTF. Full variable domain (remainder filled in from reference TRBV2 and TRBJ1-2): EPEVTQTPSHQVTQMGQEVILRCVPISNHLYFYWYRQILGQKVEFLVSFYNNEISEKSEIFDDQFSVERPDGSNFTLKIRSTKLEDSAMYFCASTQTYNRGANYGYTFGSGTRLTVV.